Sequencing of this TCR beta chain was carried out in a study of response to subunit inactivated influenza vaccine (dated by TCRdb to between 2017 and 2018). Context from the whole study: Deep quantitative profiling of the T cell receptor repertoire was used in the study to follow responses to a trivalent subunit inactivated influenza vaccine. Results and caveats for the whole study, not just this receptor: It was suggested by the authors that each seasonal influenza vaccination may recruit only a limited number of new T cells.

The library was produced with RT-PCR. The data were produced on an Illumina HiSeq 2500. TCRdb cleaned the public reads at Q25 with fastp, built clones with MiXCR and kept in-frame beta chains. Records with the same CDR3 protein are collapsed into one entry carrying the most frequent genes and DNA. The table for this sample lists about 310,000 distinct CDR3 sequences; roughly 22% of them were counted only once. In total, the top ten clones hold 10% of the sample. Via the germline V gene, CDR1 is SGHAT and CDR2 FQNNGV. Germline trimming: 4 bases from V, 4 bases from J; junction bases outside gene matches: 4. The CDR3, from cysteine to phenylalanine, totals 15 residues. The sequence is cut down to CDR3 DNA, 45 bases in frame from base 1. In this sample, this clonotype turned up many times. There is no known antigen for this receptor. Qualities for individual bases were not recorded, and no much larger clone is one base off.

The material was PBMCs from blood, obtained approximately 20 months after vaccination. The rearranged chain carries TRBV11-2 and TRBJ1-2; 12 junctional bases match TRBD1. The sequence came from a man aged 45 to 70 who received an inactivated influenza vaccine. Donor details come from another sample of the same person, matched by shared clones. DNA sequence: TGTGCCAGCAGCTCCGGGACAGGGGGCGGCTATGGCTACACCTTC. It is translated as CASSSGTGGGYGYTF. The reference TRBV11-2 and TRBJ1-2 proteins fill in what lies around the CDR3, so the full variable domain reads EAGVAQSPRYKIIEKRQSVAFWCNPISGHATLYWYQQILGQGPKLLIQFQNNGVVDDSQLPKDRFSAERLKGVDSTLKIQPAKLEDSAVYLCASSSGTGGGYGYTFGSGTRLTVV.